Reported below is one TCR beta chain. Its antigen is not identified. CDR3 length equals 16 residues. Germline trimming cut 6 bases from V and 2 bases from J; bases unmatched to any gene: 7. The germline V gene encodes CDR1 LGHNT and CDR2 FRNRAP. The time point here: recipient sample about 28 days before transplant, after cytoreduction. This entry belongs to a study of T cell clonotyping in hematopoietic cell transplantation. Study information: Recipients' pretransplant samples followed cytoreduction.

The study's findings and limits: Graft donor and pretransplant recipient Inverse Simpson Index values predicted broader posttransplant TCR diversity.

This table comes from immunoSEQ multiplex PCR, and its TCRdb copy is limited to in-frame clones, with some not included. Among tens of thousands of clones listed, less than 96% were seen once. This chain joins TRBV12-5 and TRBJ2-3; 11 bases agree with TRBD2. The sequence derives from a woman between 50 and 59 years old with acute myeloid leukemia. Some clones in this sample may be carry-over from other donors' samples. Sequencing was performed on peripheral blood mononuclear cells, taken before stem cell transplant. The CDR3: CASGPGTSGNTDTQYF. The DNA for the CDR3 is TGTGCTAGTGGACCCGGGACTAGCGGAAACACAGATACGCAGTATTTT.